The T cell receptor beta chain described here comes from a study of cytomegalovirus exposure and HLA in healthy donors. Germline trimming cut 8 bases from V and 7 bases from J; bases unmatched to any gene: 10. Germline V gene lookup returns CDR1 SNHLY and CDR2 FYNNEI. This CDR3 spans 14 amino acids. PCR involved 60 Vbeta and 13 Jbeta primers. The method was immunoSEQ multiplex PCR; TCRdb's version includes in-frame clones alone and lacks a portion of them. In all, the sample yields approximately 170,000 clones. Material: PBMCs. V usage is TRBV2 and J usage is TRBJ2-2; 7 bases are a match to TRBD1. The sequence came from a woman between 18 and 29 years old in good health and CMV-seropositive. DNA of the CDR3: TGTGCCAGCGAGGAGAGGGGGCACTTCGGGGAGCTGTTTTTT. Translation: CASEERGHFGELFF.